Each of the 24 T cell receptor beta chains below was sequenced from the same sample in a study of cytomegalovirus exposure and HLA in healthy donors. The PCR made use of 60 Vbeta and 13 Jbeta primers. The assay was immunoSEQ multiplex PCR, and TCRdb's table has in-frame clones only and misses some. The sample includes 140,000 to 150,000 clones, 80% of them seen just once. Source material: PBMCs. These receptors were collected from a man aged 35 to 55 in good health and CMV-seronegative.

The CDR3: CASSLGLPSTDTQYF. In nucleotides, the CDR3 is TGTGCCAGCAGCTTGGGACTCCCTAGCACAGATACGCAGTATTTT. The chain uses TRBV7-6 and TRBJ2-3, with D perhaps matching TRBD2 (6 bases). The V end lost 3 bases, the J end lost 0 bases, and 10 bases lay between the germline ends. The CDR3 is 15 residues long. The germline V gene encodes CDR1 SGHVS and CDR2 FNYEAQ.

This clone was counted a few times. The chain employs TRBV4-2 and TRBJ2-1; 7 bases are shared with TRBD2. The CDR3 runs 14 residues. From germline, CDR1 is LGHNA and CDR2 YNFKEQ. CDR3 DNA: TGTGTCCGCCCCCGGGACTACCCCTACAATGAGCAGTTCTTC. Amino acids: CVRPRDYPYNEQFF.

The V gene is TRBV7-2, the J gene TRBJ2-1, with TRBD1 matching over 8 bases. Germline V gene sequence: CDR1 SGHTA, CDR2 FQGNSA. V dropped 2 bases and J dropped 6; count of bases not matched to a gene: 0. This CDR3 contains 13 residues. CDR3 amino acids: CASSLQGANEQFF. CDR3 nucleotides: TGTGCCAGCAGCTTACAGGGGGCCAATGAGCAGTTCTTC.

The genes are TRBV10-2 and TRBJ2-1; D call uncertain. Germline assignment: CDR1 WSHSY and CDR2 SAAADI. The CDR3 has 15 amino acids. Trimming pared 3 bases from V and 0 bases from J, leaving 9 bases between. The CDR3 bases are TGCGCCAGCAGTGATCTGCGAAGCTCCTACAATGAGCAGTTCTTC. Translating it yields CASSDLRSSYNEQFF.

The V gene is TRBV5-1, the J gene TRBJ1-3; a possible D gene is TRBD1 (5 bases). Germline V lookup: CDR1 SGHRS, CDR2 YFSETQ. This CDR3 spans 16 amino acids. Trimming removed 0 bases from V and 0 bases from J, with 10 bases in between. The CDR3 reads CASSLETAHSGNTIYF. DNA for the CDR3: TGCGCCAGCAGCTTGGAGACAGCTCACTCTGGAAACACCATATATTTT.

V and J are TRBV5-6 and TRBJ2-2, with TRBD1 as a possible D gene (6 bases). V dropped 2 bases and J dropped 6 bases, with 11 bases sitting between them. The CDR3 is 14 amino acids. Germline V gene lookup returns CDR1 SGHDT and CDR2 YYEEEE. The CDR3 DNA is TGTGCCAGCAGCTTTACAGGGCGACCCGGGGAGCTGTTTTTT. It yields the protein CASSFTGRPGELFF.

The CDR3 DNA is TGTGCCAGCAGTGCAAACAGTGCGAGTTTGCCCGGGGAGCTGTTTTTT. Translating it yields CASSANSASLPGELFF. This chain links TRBV2 with TRBJ2-2; no firm D call. The CDR3 consists of 16 residues. V gave up 4 bases and J gave up 6 bases, with 18 bases separating them. The germline CDR1 and CDR2 sequences are SNHLY and FYNNEI. The whole variable domain, filled in from reference TRBV2 and TRBJ2-2, reads EPEVTQTPSHQVTQMGQEVILRCVPISNHLYFYWYRQILGQKVEFLVSFYNNEISEKSEIFDDQFSVERPDGSNFTLKIRSTKLEDSAMYFCASSANSASLPGELFFGEGSRLTVL.

The chain employs TRBV19 and TRBJ2-2; 7 positions match TRBD2. From germline, CDR1 is LNHDA and CDR2 SQIVND (reference sequence). The CDR3 contains 17 residues. V dropped 5 bases and J dropped 6; count of bases not matched to a gene: 15. The CDR3 protein is CASSPLKRSGEAGELFF. The CDR3 DNA reads TGTGCCAGTAGTCCTCTAAAGAGAAGCGGGGAGGCCGGGGAGCTGTTTTTT.

The chain combines TRBV19 with TRBJ1-1, with D maybe TRBD1 (6 bases). Germline-derived CDR1 and CDR2 are LNHDA and SQIVND (reference sequence). Trimming removed 3 bases at V and 6 bases at J, with 8 bases between. The CDR3 has 12 amino acids. The CDR3 sequence: CASSIPGAEAFF. The CDR3 coding sequence is TGTGCCAGTAGTATCCCAGGGGCTGAAGCTTTCTTT.

As regards this clone: Within the sample, other DNA sequences also encode this same CDR3. This chain connects TRBV6-5 to TRBJ2-3, with TRBD2 matching over 10 bases. CDR3 length equals 15 residues. J lost 2 bases, V lost 6 bases, and 5 bases had no gene match. Germline CDR1 reads MNHEY; CDR2 reads SVGAGI. CDR3 sequence reads: CASRSLAGDTDTQYF. DNA of the CDR3: TGTGCCAGCAGATCGCTAGCGGGAGACACAGATACGCAGTATTTT.

This CDR3 reads CASSPGPGGNSPLHF. The CDR3 coding sequence is TGTGCCAGCAGTCCCGGGCCAGGAGGTAATTCACCCCTCCACTTT. V is TRBV5-4 and J is TRBJ1-6; D unclear. The V end lost 5 bases, the J end lost 6 bases, and 15 bases lay between the germline ends. This CDR3 is 15 amino acids long. The germline V gene encodes CDR1 SGHNT and CDR2 YYREEE (reference sequence).

The chain links TRBV11-3 to TRBJ1-1, with no clear D. The CDR3 length is 15 residues. Trimming removed 6 bases at V and 1 base at J, with 15 bases between. CDR1 SGHNT and CDR2 YENEEA come from the germline V gene. CDR3 sequence reads: CASSLHGGENTEAFF. The CDR3 DNA is TGTGCCAGCAGTTTACACGGAGGAGAGAACACTGAAGCTTTCTTT.

The J gene is TRBJ2-1, the V gene TRBV2; possible D gene TRBD2, 7 bases. The CDR3 extends over 16 amino acids. Germline loops: CDR1 SNHLY, CDR2 FYNNEI. The V end lost 6 bases, the J end lost 0 bases, and 15 bases lay between the germline ends. The CDR3: CASRRGGTYSYNEQFF. The CDR3 DNA is TGTGCCAGCAGGAGGGGGGGGACCTACTCCTACAATGAGCAGTTCTTC.

The CDR3 loop is CASSSSPQGYYEQYF. Here the CDR3 DNA reads TGTGCCAGCAGCTCCTCCCCGCAGGGATACTACGAGCAGTACTTC. The chain combines TRBV7-2 with TRBJ2-5; TRBD1 is a possible D gene (5 bases). The DNA matches TRBJ2-7 better at its end, which makes the J call doubtful. CDR3 length: 15 amino acids. Germline values: CDR1 SGHTA, CDR2 FQGNSA.

V gene TRBV11-2 combines with J gene TRBJ2-7; TRBD1 matches 7 bases. After removal of 5 bases from V and 7 bases from J, the junction contained 14 bases not matched to a gene. CDR1 and CDR2 from the germline V gene are SGHAT and FQNNGV. The CDR3 covers 15 residues. Written as DNA, the CDR3 is TGTGCCAGCAGCCCCTTGCCAGGGGGATTTGGGGAGCAGTACTTC. Translation gives CASSPLPGGFGEQYF.

The CDR3 here is CASSSPSGGMGTDTQYF. CDR3 sequence (DNA): TGTGCCAGCAGCTCCCCTAGCGGGGGGATGGGCACAGATACGCAGTATTTT. The chain joins TRBV2 to TRBJ2-3; 11 bases fit TRBD2. Germline V gene sequence: CDR1 SNHLY, CDR2 FYNNEI. The V and J ends lost 6 bases and 1 base, in that order; junction bases with no gene match: 9. The CDR3 length is 17 residues.

This clone appeared a few times. The V and J genes are TRBV12-5 and TRBJ2-3; 9 bases map to TRBD1. Trimming at V came to 6 bases and at J to 4 bases, leaving 8 bases not matched to a gene. The germline gives CDR1 LGHNT, CDR2 FRNRAP. This CDR3 spans 15 amino acids. Here the CDR3 reads CASGSGTGRADTQYF. The CDR3, as DNA: TGTGCTAGTGGATCCGGGACAGGGAGGGCAGATACGCAGTATTTT.

This clone was detected once. V is TRBV6-6 and J is TRBJ2-3; 8 bases line up with TRBD2. The CDR3 length is 14 residues. Trimming removed 8 bases from V and 6 bases from J; junction bases left unmatched: 10. Germline CDR1 and CDR2: MNHNY and SVGAGI (reference sequence). In nucleotides, the CDR3 is TGTGCCAGCCGAAACCAGCGGGGGCTGGATACGCAGTATTTT. It translates to CASRNQRGLDTQYF.

This clone has only a few counts. The V and J genes are TRBV6-5 and TRBJ1-1; TRBD1 matches at 8 bases. CDR1 and CDR2 (germline): MNHEY, SVGAGI. This CDR3 region has 12 residues. The V gene end was trimmed by 3 bases and the J gene end by 10 bases; junction bases not matched to a gene: 4. DNA of the CDR3: TGTGCCAGCAGTTATCAGGGGGCAGGAGCTTTCTTT. Encoded protein: CASSYQGAGAFF.

This clone was recorded a few times. The gene calls are TRBV10-3 and TRBJ2-1; 10 nucleotides line up with TRBD2. Germline CDR1 ENHRY, CDR2 SYGVKD. The J segment lost 8 bases and the V segment lost 3 bases, leaving 4 bases of the junction unmatched. The CDR3 spans 14 residues. CDR3 in DNA: TGTGCCATCAGTGACCCAGCGGGGGGGTATGAGCAGTTCTTC. It encodes CAISDPAGGYEQFF.

This clone was seen just once. The chain is built from TRBV6-6 and TRBJ2-1; maybe TRBD2 (5 bases). The CDR3 consists of 14 residues. V gave up 6 bases and J gave up 4 bases, with 13 bases separating them. Germline lookup yields CDR1 MNHNY and CDR2 SVGAGI (reference sequence). The CDR3 coding sequence is TGTGCCAGCAGGTGGGAGACGGAATACAATGAGCAGTTCTTC. This translates into CASRWETEYNEQFF.

The V and J genes are TRBV2 and TRBJ1-4, with D hard to call. Trimming left V 8 bases short and J 5 bases short, with 21 bases between. Germline values: CDR1 SNHLY, CDR2 FYNNEI. This CDR3 comprises 16 residues. The CDR3 DNA follows: TGTGCCAGCTTGAAAACTCGCGGAGGGCCAAATGAAAAACTGTTTTTT. It encodes CASLKTRGGPNEKLFF.

This sequence joins TRBV29-1 and TRBJ1-4; the D gene is possibly TRBD1 (6 bases). Trimming shortened V by 6 bases and J by 1 base, and 6 bases separated the two germline ends. The CDR3 consists of 12 residues. Germline V gives CDR1 SQVTM, CDR2 ANQGSEA. Here the CDR3 reads CSVQGTNEKLFF. The CDR3 coding sequence is TGCAGCGTACAGGGAACTAATGAAAAACTGTTTTTT. The whole variable domain, remainder taken from reference TRBV29-1 and TRBJ1-4, is SAVISQKPSRDICQRGTSLTIQCQVDSQVTMMFWYRQQPGQSLTLIATANQGSEATYESGFVIDKFPISRPNLTFSTLTVSNMSPEDSSIYLCSVQGTNEKLFFGSGTQLSVL.

V usage is TRBV2 and J usage is TRBJ1-5; tentatively, D is TRBD1 (6 bases). CDR3 length: 14 amino acids. V lost 4 bases, J lost 5 bases, and 12 bases lay in between. Germline-derived CDR1 and CDR2 are SNHLY and FYNNEI. The chain's CDR3 is CASSVQGGDQPQHF. The CDR3, as DNA: TGTGCCAGCAGTGTACAGGGAGGGGATCAGCCCCAGCATTTT.